A single sample is the source of the 30 T cell receptor beta chains below, sequenced in a study of blood T cells in healthy people across ages (dated by TCRdb to the mid-2010s). Libraries were prepared through 5' RACE. TCRdb records Illumina HiSeq 2500 as the sequencer. A second PCR of about 6 to 11 cycles was performed with a sample-barcoded 5' primer and a J-beta primer mix. TCRdb passed the public sequencing reads through fastp at Q25 and MiXCR, retaining productive beta sequences. Rows with a matching CDR3 protein are joined into one entry that keeps the most common DNA and genes. In all, the sample holds about 670,000 distinct CDR3 sequences, and 40% to 45% of those were seen once. The top ten constitute 25% to 35% of the sample. The sequenced sample was blood. The receptors here all came from an older man in good health.

This sequence joins TRBV2 and TRBJ1-6; D gene unclear. V was trimmed by 8 bases and J by 7 bases, leaving 12 bases between them. The CDR3 sequence is 13 residues long. Germline CDR1 and CDR2: SNHLY and FYNNEI. Written as DNA, the CDR3 is TGTGCCAGCGTACTCCAGGAAAATTCACCCCTCCACTTT. Translated: CASVLQENSPLHF.

This clonotype appeared a few times. V is TRBV20-1 and J is TRBJ2-3; TRBD2 aligns across 8 bases. This CDR3 spans 16 amino acids. Germline assignment: CDR1 DFQATT and CDR2 SNEGSKA (reference sequence). Unmatched junction bases numbered 11, after V lost 2 bases and J lost 4 bases. The CDR3 nucleotides read TGCAGTGCTAGATCCCTGCTAGCGGGTGTGGCAGATACGCAGTATTTT. Translated, it gives CSARSLLAGVADTQYF.

V gene TRBV12-3 or TRBV12-4 combines with J gene TRBJ2-2, with 8 positions matching TRBD1. V lost 6 bases, J lost 3 bases, and 3 bases stayed unmatched. The CDR3 covers 14 residues. The CDR3 is CASSYRGDTGELFF. Here the CDR3 DNA reads TGTGCCAGCAGCTACAGGGGGGACACCGGGGAGCTGTTTTTT.

This clonotype was recorded at least ten times. The V gene is TRBV4-1, the J gene TRBJ2-3; TRBD2 matches at 15 bases. Germline lookup yields CDR1 MGHRA and CDR2 YSYEKL. The CDR3 has 17 amino acids. The J segment lost 8 bases and the V segment lost 3 bases, leaving 9 bases of the junction unmatched. The CDR3 sequence is CASSQPGTSGGPGTQYF. The CDR3 bases are TGCGCCAGCAGCCAGCCCGGGACTAGCGGGGGGCCCGGTACGCAGTATTTT.

The genes are TRBV3-1 and TRBJ2-2; 7 bases map to TRBD2. The CDR3 contains 18 residues. Unmatched junction bases numbered 16, after V lost 5 bases and J lost 4 bases. Germline CDR1 is LGHDT and CDR2 is YNNKEL (reference sequence). Written as DNA, the CDR3 is TGTGCCAGCAGCTACAGGACTTCCGGGACTACCGGCACCGGGGAGCTGTTTTTT. Translating gives CASSYRTSGTTGTGELFF.

The V and J genes are TRBV28 and TRBJ1-1; D gene ambiguous. V shed 6 bases and J shed 8 bases, with 13 bases lying between them. Per germline, CDR1 MDHEN and CDR2 SYDVKM. The CDR3 extends over 12 amino acids. As DNA, the CDR3 is TGTGCCAGCAGAACCCGGACGGCCGAAGCTTTCTTT. This sequence encodes CASRTRTAEAFF.

In the case of this clonotype: A much larger clone differs from this one at a single base, so this may be a read error. The chain couples TRBV12-3 or TRBV12-4 to TRBJ2-7; possibly TRBD2 for D (7 bases). V dropped 5 bases and J dropped 2 bases, with 13 bases sitting between them. This CDR3 spans 14 amino acids. Here the CDR3 DNA reads TGTGCCAGCAGTGGACGGGGGGCCCCCTACGAGCAGTACTTC. This encodes CASSGRGAPYEQYF.

This clonotype was seen a handful of times. The chain couples TRBV7-8 to TRBJ1-5, with TRBD1 as a possible D gene (5 bases). From germline, CDR1 is SGHVS and CDR2 FQNEAQ. The CDR3 runs 17 residues. Trimming took off 4 bases at V and 4 bases at J, with 20 bases between the two ends. CDR3: CASSSDRRYRLNQPQHF. CDR3 nucleotides: TGTGCCAGCAGCTCCGATCGTCGGTACAGGCTAAATCAGCCCCAGCATTTT.

The chain has TRBV5-1 and TRBJ2-7; unclear D gene. The V and J ends lost 2 bases and 0 bases respectively, with 12 bases between them. CDR3 length: 15 amino acids. Germline CDR1 SGHRS, CDR2 YFSETQ. For the CDR3, the DNA is TGCGCCAGCAGCTTAGAGTCCAGGCTCTCCTACGAGCAGTACTTC. Residues: CASSLESRLSYEQYF. The variable domain in full, with the rest retrieved from reference TRBV5-1 and TRBJ2-7, is KAGVTQTPRYLIKTRGQQVTLSCSPISGHRSVSWYQQTPGQGLQFLFEYFSETQRNKGNFPGRFSGRQFSNSRSEMNVSTLELGDSALYLCASSLESRLSYEQYFGPGTRLTVT.

On this clonotype itself: A much larger clone is a single base away; this may be a read error. CDR3 coding DNA: TGTGCCAGCAGCATCGACGGGGGCGACTATGGCTACACCTTC. Its translation: CASSIDGGDYGYTF. J is TRBJ1-2 and V is TRBV7-2; a weak D match, TRBD1 (6 bases). From germline, CDR1 is SGHTA and CDR2 FQGNSA. The CDR3 is 14 residues long. The V end was cut by 5 bases, the J end by 3 bases, with 13 bases between.

The gene calls are TRBV29-1 and TRBJ2-2; 11 positions agree with TRBD2. The CDR3 length is 15 residues. CDR1 SQVTM and CDR2 ANQGSEA come from the germline V gene. V gave up 7 bases and J gave up 7 bases; unmatched junction bases: 11. CDR3 sequence reads: CSAVAGGRKNGELFF. The CDR3 nucleotides are TGCAGCGCGGTAGCGGGGGGGCGGAAGAACGGGGAGCTGTTTTTT.

There are a few counts of this clonotype. The J gene is TRBJ2-1, the V gene TRBV20-1; D possibly corresponds to TRBD2 (6 bases). The CDR3 extends over 17 amino acids. Deletions cut 0 bases from V and 5 bases from J, with 20 bases between. The germline gives CDR1 DFQATT, CDR2 SNEGSKA (reference sequence). In nucleotides, the CDR3 is TGCAGTGCTAGAGATCCCCTAAGTAGCGGAAGGAACAATGAGCAGTTCTTC. It codes for CSARDPLSSGRNNEQFF.

J is TRBJ2-4 and V is TRBV25-1; no reliable D call. V was cut by 3 bases and J by 0 bases, with 12 bases left in between. The germline V gene encodes CDR1 MGHDK and CDR2 SYGVNS. The CDR3 runs 16 residues. The CDR3 is CASSDSGRSAKNIQYF. The CDR3 nucleotides read TGTGCCAGCAGTGATAGTGGCAGGTCAGCCAAAAACATTCAGTACTTC.

This clonotype was picked up a small number of times. The CDR3 region has the DNA TGTGCCAGCAGCCAAGAGCCAACTAGCGAGGGGAGCACAGATACGCAGTATTTT. Translation gives CASSQEPTSEGSTDTQYF. V and J are TRBV4-2 and TRBJ2-3; 7 bases are shared with TRBD2. Germline trimming cut 0 bases from V and 0 bases from J; bases unmatched to any gene: 9. The CDR3 has 18 residues. CDR1 is LGHNA and CDR2 is YNFKEQ in the germline V gene.

CDR3 in amino acids: CASSPRFTGGSGVLYNEQFF. Written as DNA, the CDR3 is TGTGCCAGCAGCCCCCGATTTACAGGGGGCAGCGGTGTTTTGTACAATGAGCAGTTCTTC. The chain has TRBV7-2 and TRBJ2-1; 9 bases are shared with TRBD1. Losses at the gene ends were 5 bases for V and 4 bases for J; bases not matched to a gene: 21. The CDR3 is 20 amino acids. Germline V gene sequence: CDR1 SGHTA, CDR2 FQGNSA.

This clonotype was recorded once. A much larger clone differs by one base, so this may be a read error. The chain carries TRBV7-2 and TRBJ1-6; TRBD1 is a possible D gene (5 bases). The CDR3 contains 14 residues. Germline V gene data show CDR1 as SGHTA and CDR2 as FQGNSA. Trimming cost V 1 base and J 7 bases, with 8 bases left between them. The CDR3 here is CASSLGTRNSPLHF. The CDR3 DNA follows: TGTGCCAGCAGCTTAGGGACACGCAATTCACCCCTCCACTTT.

The chain is built from TRBV6-5 and TRBJ2-2; 15 bases are a match to TRBD2. Germline V gene lookup returns CDR1 MNHEY and CDR2 SVGAGI. Trimming at V came to 0 bases and at J to 4 bases, leaving 9 bases not matched to a gene. The CDR3 is 20 amino acids. CDR3 in amino acids: CASSYSRGLAGGPSTGELFF. The CDR3 bases are TGTGCCAGCAGTTACTCGCGTGGACTAGCGGGAGGGCCGAGCACCGGGGAGCTGTTTTTT.

This clonotype appeared a few times. V is TRBV20-1 and J is TRBJ2-5; 9 bases are a match to TRBD1. This CDR3 has 12 residues. V lost 6 bases and J lost 11; bases outside the gene matches: 10. The germline V gene has CDR1 DFQATT and CDR2 SNEGSKA (reference sequence). The CDR3 DNA reads TGCAGTGCAAGGACAGGGGCAAATTGGCAGTACTTC. This gives the protein CSARTGANWQYF.

The chain has TRBV7-9 and TRBJ2-4; 10 bases fit TRBD1. The CDR3 extends over 16 amino acids. V shed 4 bases, J shed 3 bases, and the junction held 6 bases outside the gene matches. Germline V gene data show CDR1 as SEHNR and CDR2 as FQNEAQ (reference sequence). Written as DNA, the CDR3 is TGTGCCAGCAGCTACGGGACAGGGGTAGACAAAAACATTCAGTACTTC. It translates to CASSYGTGVDKNIQYF. Together with reference TRBV7-9 and TRBJ2-4, the CDR3 gives the full variable domain: DTGVSQNPRHKITKRGQNVTFRCDPISEHNRLYWYRQTLGQGPEFLTYFQNEAQLEKSRLLSDRFSAERPKGSFSTLEIQRTEQGDSAMYLCASSYGTGVDKNIQYFGAGTRLSVL.

In nucleotides, the CDR3 is TGTGCCAGCAGTTTAGTGGGACCGACGAACACCGGGGAGCTGTTTTTT. This gives the protein CASSLVGPTNTGELFF. The chain links TRBV12-3 or TRBV12-4 to TRBJ2-2; D possibly matches TRBD1 or TRBD2 (5 bases each). The V end was cut by 1 base, the J end by 0 bases, with 9 bases between. The CDR3 is 16 residues long.

This chain links TRBV5-1 with TRBJ1-2; TRBD1 matches at 10 bases. The CDR3 spans 14 residues. Germline-derived CDR1 and CDR2 are SGHRS and YFSETQ. With V trimmed by 3 bases and J by 8 bases, 7 bases remained unmatched. CDR3 residues: CASSSGTGEGGYTF. The CDR3 nucleotides read TGCGCCAGCAGCTCCGGGACAGGGGAGGGCGGCTACACCTTC.

This clonotype has a handful of counts. The CDR3 sequence: CATSRESTETQYF. The CDR3 region has the DNA TGTGCCACCAGCAGAGAAAGTACGGAGACCCAGTACTTC. V usage is TRBV15 and J usage is TRBJ2-5; D not certain. The germline gives CDR1 LNHNV, CDR2 YYDKDF (reference sequence). The CDR3 runs 13 residues. Trimming pared 0 bases from V and 5 bases from J, leaving 7 bases between.

About this clonotype itself: This may come from a read error, since a much larger clone is one base off. It is likely a read error, because the conserved phenylalanine at the end of the CDR3 is missing. V and J are TRBV29-1 and TRBJ2-3; 7 nucleotides line up with TRBD2. The CDR3 runs to 14 residues. CDR1 SQVTM and CDR2 ANQGSEA come from the germline V gene. The ends lost 2 bases at V and 4 bases at J; junction bases unmatched: 6. The CDR3 loop is CSVEWAGVPDTQYS. The CDR3 bases are TGCAGCGTTGAATGGGCGGGAGTCCCAGATACGCAGTATTCT.

This chain connects TRBV19 to TRBJ2-1; D ambiguous. CDR3 length equals 15 residues. The germline V gene encodes CDR1 LNHDA and CDR2 SQIVND (reference sequence). The V and J ends lost 2 bases and 9 bases respectively, with 17 bases between them. CDR3: CASSISAGRSGEQFF. The CDR3 region has the DNA TGTGCCAGTAGTATATCGGCAGGCCGATCGGGTGAGCAGTTCTTC.

In DNA, the CDR3 is TGTGCCAGCAGCTTGTCGAGCGGGGGACGTGCCCCCTACAATGAGCAGTTCTTC. It encodes CASSLSSGGRAPYNEQFF. This chain connects TRBV7-9 to TRBJ2-1; 8 bases are shared with TRBD2. The CDR3 has 18 residues. Germline values: CDR1 SEHNR, CDR2 FQNEAQ (reference sequence). V lost 3 bases and J lost 2; bases outside the gene matches: 12.

This clonotype was seen more than once but under ten times. The CDR3 here is CATLEFDSPSHEQYF. DNA for the CDR3: TGTGCCACCTTAGAATTCGACAGTCCTAGCCACGAGCAGTACTTC. This chain connects TRBV6-2 or TRBV6-3 to TRBJ2-4; D possibly matches TRBD1 or TRBD2 (5 bases each). The DNA end is more similar to TRBJ2-7, so the J call may be wrong. The CDR3 consists of 15 residues. Germline CDR1 MNHEY, CDR2 SVGEGT.

J is TRBJ2-7 and V is TRBV4-3; TRBD2 matches at 9 bases. The end of the DNA aligns better with TRBJ2-5, so the J call may be wrong. This CDR3 is built from 19 residues. Germline loops: CDR1 LGHNA, CDR2 YSLEER. The CDR3 DNA reads as TGCGCCAGCAGCCAAGATTGGGGAACTAGCGGGCCCCAAGAGGAGACCCAGTACTTC. This encodes CASSQDWGTSGPQEETQYF.

This clonotype was seen a few times. V usage is TRBV6-5 and J usage is TRBJ2-7; the D gene is possibly TRBD1 (6 bases). Trimming pared 5 bases from V and 3 bases from J, leaving 14 bases between. The CDR3 totals 14 residues. Germline V CDR1 and CDR2: MNHEY, SVGAGI. The CDR3 sequence is CASSHRDTLYEQYF. The CDR3 DNA is TGTGCCAGCAGTCACCGGGACACCCTCTACGAGCAGTACTTC.

The rearrangement uses TRBV20-1 and TRBJ2-3, with D hard to call. From germline, CDR1 is DFQATT and CDR2 SNEGSKA (reference sequence). V lost 7 bases and J lost 3, with 23 bases in between. The CDR3 has 16 residues. The CDR3 protein is CSVSARGGFRTDTQYF. DNA for the CDR3: TGCAGTGTTAGTGCCCGCGGTGGGTTTCGTACAGATACGCAGTATTTT.

This clonotype is a singleton in its sample. The rearrangement joins TRBV11-3 to TRBJ2-1, with TRBD2 matching over 8 bases. The CDR3 covers 15 residues. V was pared by 5 bases and J by 4 bases, with 7 bases of the junction left unmatched. CDR1 SGHNT and CDR2 YENEEA come from the germline V gene. The CDR3 reads CASSSRGGLYNEQFF. In DNA, the CDR3 is TGTGCCAGCAGCAGCCGGGGGGGACTTTACAATGAGCAGTTCTTC.